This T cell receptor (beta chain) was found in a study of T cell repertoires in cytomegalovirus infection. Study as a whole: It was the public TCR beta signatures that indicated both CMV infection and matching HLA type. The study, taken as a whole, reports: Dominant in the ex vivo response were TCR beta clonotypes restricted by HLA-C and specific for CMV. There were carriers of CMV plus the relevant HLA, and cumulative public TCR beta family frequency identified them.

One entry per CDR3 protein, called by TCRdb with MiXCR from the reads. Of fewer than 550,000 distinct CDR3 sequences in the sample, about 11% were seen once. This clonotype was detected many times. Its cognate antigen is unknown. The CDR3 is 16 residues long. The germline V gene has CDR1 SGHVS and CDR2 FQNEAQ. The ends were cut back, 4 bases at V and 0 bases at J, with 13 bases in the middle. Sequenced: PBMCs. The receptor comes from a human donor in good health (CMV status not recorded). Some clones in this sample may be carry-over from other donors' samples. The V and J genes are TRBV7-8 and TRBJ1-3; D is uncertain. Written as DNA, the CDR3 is TGTGCCAGCAGCTCCCGTTTCTTGGGCTCTGGAAACACCATATATTTT. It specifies CASSSRFLGSGNTIYF.